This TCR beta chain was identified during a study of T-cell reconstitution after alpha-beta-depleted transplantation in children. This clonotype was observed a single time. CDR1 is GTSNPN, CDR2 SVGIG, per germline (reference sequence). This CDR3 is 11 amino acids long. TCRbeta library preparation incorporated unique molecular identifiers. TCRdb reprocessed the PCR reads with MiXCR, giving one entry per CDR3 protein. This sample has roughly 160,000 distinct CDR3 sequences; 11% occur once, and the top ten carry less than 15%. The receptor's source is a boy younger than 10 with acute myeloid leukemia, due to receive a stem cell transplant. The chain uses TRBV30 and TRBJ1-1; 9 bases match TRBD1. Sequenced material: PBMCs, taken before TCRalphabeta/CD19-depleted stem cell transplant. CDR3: CGGQGGTEAFF. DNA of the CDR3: TGTGGGGGACAGGGAGGCACTGAAGCTTTCTTT. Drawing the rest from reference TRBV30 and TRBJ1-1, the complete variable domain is SQTIHQWPATLVQPVGSPLSLECTVEGTSNPNLYWYRQAAGRGLQLLFYSVGIGQISSEVPQNLSASRPQDRQFILSSKKLLLSDSGFYLCGGQGGTEAFFGQGTRLTVV.